The 22 T cell receptor beta chains in this list originate from one sample, sequenced in a study of neurological immune-mediated disorders. TCRdb passed the 5' RACE reads through MiXCR, listing each CDR3 protein once. The sample carries about 38,000 distinct CDR3 sequences, around a tenth recorded once. Sequencing was performed on CD4+ T cells from blood. The source is a woman aged 25 to 39 with HTLV-1-associated myelopathy (HAM/TSP).

This clonotype was recorded many times. V is TRBV20-1 and J is TRBJ2-3; 9 positions match TRBD1. Germline values: CDR1 DFQATT, CDR2 SNEGSKA (reference sequence). This CDR3 contains 15 residues. The J segment lost 2 bases and the V segment lost 6 bases, leaving 9 bases of the junction unmatched. CDR3 nucleotides: TGCAGTGCGGACCAACAGGGGGCGGCCACAGATACGCAGTATTTT. Protein: CSADQQGAATDTQYF.

Concerning this clonotype: It is unclear where the CDR3 begins or ends on the DNA, so no DNA is shown, and the CDR3 is as TCRdb lists it. The chain combines TRBV7-9 with TRBJ2-6; the D call TRBD2 from the table was never checked on the DNA. Both ends counted, the CDR3 spans 20 residues. CDR1 and CDR2 (germline): SEHNR, FQNEAQ (reference sequence). CDR3: CASSFYICSARAAGANVLTF.

This clonotype has at least ten counts. The chain is built from TRBV5-1 and TRBJ1-2; D call uncertain. Trimming pared 0 bases from V and 2 bases from J, leaving 5 bases between. Per germline, CDR1 SGHRS and CDR2 YFSETQ. This CDR3 has 13 amino acids. CDR3 amino acids: CASSLEGNYGYTF. For the CDR3, the DNA is TGCGCCAGCAGCTTGGAAGGAAACTATGGCTACACCTTC.

This clonotype was detected ten times or more. This chain uses TRBV5-1 with TRBJ2-1; 8 bases align to TRBD2. The CDR3 is 15 residues long. The V and J ends lost 4 bases and 4 bases, in that order; junction bases with no gene match: 7. CDR1 is SGHRS and CDR2 is YFSETQ in the germline V gene. The CDR3 nucleotides read TGCGCCAGCAGCCAAGGTGGCGGGGGGTACAATGAGCAGTTCTTC. It is translated as CASSQGGGGYNEQFF. The whole variable domain, remainder taken from reference TRBV5-1 and TRBJ2-1, is KAGVTQTPRYLIKTRGQQVTLSCSPISGHRSVSWYQQTPGQGLQFLFEYFSETQRNKGNFPGRFSGRQFSNSRSEMNVSTLELGDSALYLCASSQGGGGYNEQFFGPGTRLTVL.

This clonotype occurred many times. The J gene is TRBJ2-2, the V gene TRBV7-9, with 14 nucleotides matching TRBD2. The germline V gene has CDR1 SEHNR and CDR2 FQNEAQ (reference sequence). V shed 5 bases, J shed 1 base, and the junction held 6 bases outside the gene matches. This CDR3 region has 18 residues. The CDR3 region has the DNA TGTGCCAGCAGCGCTGGACTAGCGGGGGGTTGGAACACCGGGGAGCTGTTTTTT. Translated: CASSAGLAGGWNTGELFF.

This clonotype was found many times. The V and J genes are TRBV11-2 and TRBJ1-2; TRBD1 matches at 7 bases. The germline gives CDR1 SGHAT, CDR2 FQNNGV. The CDR3 covers 14 residues. After removal of 6 bases from V and 2 bases from J, the junction contained 6 bases not matched to a gene. The DNA for the CDR3 is TGTGCCAGCAGTCCCGGGACAGTGAACTATGGCTACACCTTC. It yields the protein CASSPGTVNYGYTF.

This clonotype appeared many times. The rearrangement joins TRBV20-1 to TRBJ1-2, with unresolved D. The ends were cut back, 1 base at V and 1 base at J, with 16 bases in the middle. Looked up from germline, CDR1 is DFQATT and CDR2 is SNEGSKA (reference sequence). The CDR3 is 16 residues long. CDR3: CSARGQGGSHNYGYTF. CDR3 bases: TGCAGTGCTAGAGGGCAAGGAGGGTCCCATAACTATGGCTACACCTTC.

This clonotype has a count of ten or more. The chain has TRBV20-1 and TRBJ2-1, with 7 nucleotides matching TRBD2. CDR3 size: 12 residues. From germline, CDR1 is DFQATT and CDR2 SNEGSKA (reference sequence). V gave up 2 bases and J gave up 7 bases; unmatched junction bases: 2. The CDR3 bases are TGCAGTGCTAGATTCGGGGGGAATGAGCAGTTCTTC. Translating it yields CSARFGGNEQFF.

This clonotype was detected many times. The V gene is TRBV7-2, the J gene TRBJ2-6, with D possibly being TRBD1 (6 bases). The CDR3 spans 15 residues. Germline-derived CDR1 and CDR2 are SGHTA and FQGNSA. V was pared by 5 bases and J by 0 bases, with 8 bases between. DNA for the CDR3: TGTGCCAGCAGCCCACAGGGCTCTGGGGCCAACGTCCTGACTTTC. It codes for CASSPQGSGANVLTF.

Many counts were recorded for this clonotype. V and J are TRBV6-6 and TRBJ1-1; the D gene is possibly TRBD1 (6 bases). The CDR3 covers 14 residues. Trimming left V 6 bases short and J 2 bases short, with 13 bases between. The germline gives CDR1 MNHNY, CDR2 SVGAGI (reference sequence). CDR3 coding DNA: TGTGCCAGCAGCTCCGGGACACCTAACACTGAAGCTTTCTTT. This gives the protein CASSSGTPNTEAFF.

To note about this clonotype: One end of the junction does not line up with germline, which may come from a read error. V is TRBV7-9 and J is TRBJ1-2; D not resolved. This CDR3 is 13 amino acids long. Germline V gene sequence: CDR1 SEHNR, CDR2 FQNEAQ (reference sequence). This CDR3 reads CVSSLTDGYGYTF. In DNA form, the CDR3 reads TGTGTCAGCAGCCTAACGGACGGCTATGGCTACACCTTC.

This clonotype was recorded at least ten times. The chain employs TRBV5-6 and TRBJ1-2, with D possibly being TRBD1 (5 bases). The CDR3 is 13 amino acids. The germline V gene has CDR1 SGHDT and CDR2 YYEEEE. With 1 base removed from V and 2 bases from J, the gap between germline ends came to 6 bases. CDR3 DNA sequence: TGTGCCAGCAGCTTGCGACAGAACTATGGCTACACCTTC. This codes for CASSLRQNYGYTF.

This clonotype has a count of ten or more. This rearrangement joins TRBV27 to TRBJ2-1; D uncertain. CDR1 and CDR2 from the germline V gene are MNHEY and SMNVEV (reference sequence). Trimming shortened V by 4 bases and J by 6 bases, and 7 bases separated the two germline ends. CDR3 size: 12 residues. CDR3 nucleotides: TGTGCCAGCAGTTCGGACGTCAATGAGCAGTTCTTC. Protein: CASSSDVNEQFF.

The gene calls are TRBV4-1 and TRBJ1-2; maybe TRBD1 (6 bases). Germline values: CDR1 MGHRA, CDR2 YSYEKL. The CDR3 covers 16 residues. Trimming cost V 2 bases and J 0 bases, with 13 bases left between them. CDR3 coding DNA: TGCGCCAGCAGCCAACTTACAGGGATTACTAACTATGGCTACACCTTC. This codes for CASSQLTGITNYGYTF.

In this sample, this clonotype turned up many times. This sequence joins TRBV2 and TRBJ1-6; D is possibly TRBD1 (6 bases). V dropped 9 bases and J dropped 9 bases, with 15 bases sitting between them. The germline gives CDR1 SNHLY, CDR2 FYNNEI. The CDR3 runs to 13 residues. CDR3 protein: CARNRDGGSPLHF. DNA of the CDR3: TGTGCCAGAAACAGGGACGGGGGTTCACCCCTCCACTTT.

This clonotype occurred many times. The rearrangement links TRBV20-1 to TRBJ1-1; TRBD1 aligns across 7 bases. This CDR3 region has 14 residues. V was pared by 1 base and J by 2 bases, with 4 bases of the junction left unmatched. The germline CDR1 and CDR2 sequences are DFQATT and SNEGSKA (reference sequence). CDR3 nucleotides: TGCAGTGCTAGAGCAGGGGGGTACAACACTGAAGCTTTCTTT. This translates into CSARAGGYNTEAFF.

This clonotype was seen ten or more times. The V gene is TRBV5-1, the J gene TRBJ1-3; D not certain. V lost 0 bases and J 0 bases, leaving 7 bases between the germline ends. This CDR3 region has 15 residues. CDR1 is SGHRS, CDR2 YFSETQ, per germline. The CDR3 sequence: CASSLVGFSGNTIYF. The DNA of the CDR3 is TGCGCCAGCAGCTTGGTTGGGTTCTCTGGAAACACCATATATTTT.

Ten or more counts support this clonotype. The chain combines TRBV7-9 with TRBJ2-1; possibly TRBD2 for D (5 bases). Germline CDR1 and CDR2: SEHNR and FQNEAQ (reference sequence). The CDR3 sequence is 15 residues long. V gave up 5 bases and J gave up 6 bases, with 17 bases separating them. CDR3 sequence: CASSPRGVVSNEQFF. The CDR3 nucleotides read TGTGCCAGCAGCCCCCGGGGAGTCGTTAGCAATGAGCAGTTCTTC. Looking up the rest from reference TRBV7-9 and TRBJ2-1 gives the full variable domain: DTGVSQNPRHKITKRGQNVTFRCDPISEHNRLYWYRQTLGQGPEFLTYFQNEAQLEKSRLLSDRFSAERPKGSFSTLEIQRTEQGDSAMYLCASSPRGVVSNEQFFGPGTRLTVL.

This clonotype was observed at least ten times. This chain joins TRBV30 and TRBJ1-2, with D unclear. V lost 2 bases to trimming and J lost 2 bases, with 12 bases between them. CDR1 GTSNPN and CDR2 SVGIG come from the germline V gene (reference sequence). This CDR3 region has 14 residues. The CDR3 loop is CAWSSGYGNYGYTF. The CDR3 region has the DNA TGTGCCTGGAGTTCTGGGTATGGAAACTATGGCTACACCTTC.

With respect to this clonotype: A much larger clonotype is one base distant, so this may be a read error. The gene calls are TRBV11-3 and TRBJ1-1; no reliable D call. Germline V gene lookup returns CDR1 SGHNT and CDR2 YENEEA. This CDR3 spans 14 amino acids. The CDR3 DNA reads as TGTGCCAACAGCCTCGGGCGTTCGAACACTGAAGCTTTCTTT. Encoded protein: CANSLGRSNTEAFF.

This clonotype occurred many times. The chain has TRBV20-1 and TRBJ2-1; D is perhaps TRBD2 (5 bases). The V and J ends lost 3 bases and 9 bases respectively, with 18 bases between them. Germline-derived CDR1 and CDR2 are DFQATT and SNEGSKA (reference sequence). CDR3 size: 14 residues. The CDR3 loop reads CSASLGELNGEQFF. CDR3 nucleotide sequence: TGCAGTGCTAGTCTCGGGGAGTTAAATGGTGAGCAGTTCTTC.

This clonotype was detected ten times or more. The rearrangement joins TRBV7-2 to TRBJ2-1; 12 bases agree with TRBD2. V lost 6 bases to trimming and J lost 5 bases; unmatched junction nucleotides: 8. The CDR3 covers 16 residues. Germline V CDR1 and CDR2: SGHTA, FQGNSA. This CDR3 reads CASSASGGAQDNEQFF. The CDR3, as DNA: TGTGCCAGCAGTGCTAGCGGGGGGGCCCAGGACAATGAGCAGTTCTTC.